This passage covers 3 T cell receptor beta chains from one sample sequenced in a study of vaccination and CD4 T cells after COVID-19. These receptors' antigens are unknown. Treatment denoted: approximately 10-day PBMC culture with coronavirus spike peptide pools or control peptides (ViraFEST assay). Gathered ahead of the COVID-19 pandemic (2011-2018) were the CD4+ T cells of the unexposed donor. Sequenced with the Oncomine TCR Beta short-read assay was DNA taken from cultured CD4+ T cells. From the PCR reads, TCRdb called clonotypes with MiXCR, one entry per CDR3 protein. The table has roughly 6,500 distinct CDR3 sequences, 50% to 55% seen once. Sequencing was performed on CD4+ T cells from blood, cultured in vitro. The receptors were sampled from a human donor in good health.

In its sample, this clonotype was seen a few times. The chain has TRBV12-3 or TRBV12-4 and TRBJ1-6, with D unresolved. V lost 3 bases to trimming and J lost 7 bases, with 10 bases between them. CDR3 length: 14 amino acids. This CDR3 is CASSFLRENSPLHF. The CDR3 DNA sequence: TGTGCCAGCAGTTTCCTCCGGGAGAATTCACCCCTCCACTTT.

The chain couples TRBV7-2 to TRBJ1-1, with 11 bases that match TRBD1. The CDR3 loop spans 17 amino acids. Per the germline V gene, CDR1 is SGHTA and CDR2 is FQGNSA. V was pared by 4 bases and J by 6 bases, with 13 bases of the junction left unmatched. As DNA, the CDR3 is TGTGCCAGCAGCTCAGGATGGGGGACAGGGGGTTTCGCTGAAGCTTTCTTT. Amino acids: CASSSGWGTGGFAEAFF. The full variable domain, its missing parts supplied by reference TRBV7-2 and TRBJ1-1, is GAGVSQSPSNKVTEKGKDVELRCDPISGHTALYWYRQSLGQGLEFLIYFQGNSAPDKSGLPSDRFSAERTGGSVSTLTIQRTQQEDSAVYLCASSSGWGTGGFAEAFFGQGTRLTVV.

The chain links TRBV19 to TRBJ1-1; tentative D call: TRBD1 (5 bases). With 5 bases removed from V and 2 bases from J, the gap between germline ends came to 15 bases. The length of the CDR3 is 15 residues. Germline V gene sequence: CDR1 LNHDA, CDR2 SQIVND (reference sequence). CDR3 loop: CASSVHGTPNTEAFF. The CDR3 DNA reads as TGTGCCAGTAGTGTCCACGGGACGCCAAACACTGAAGCTTTCTTT.